Sequencing of this T cell receptor (beta chain) was carried out in a study of T cell responses to AZD1222 COVID-19 vaccine. On the study more broadly: Second-dose timings of about 4 or about 12 weeks were pooled. Findings of the study overall: Just a handful of AZD1222 recipients tested seropositive at baseline. Distributed over spike, vaccine-associated CD4 TCRs predominated at 160-218 and 743-854. The donor cohort was predominantly white British with a female majority, and clonal diversity may have been underestimated.

Note on this clone: Antigen: not known.

Germline V gene data show CDR1 as SQVTM and CDR2 as ANQGSEA. V lost 1 base, J lost 6 bases, and 10 bases lay in between. The CDR3 is made up of 12 amino acids. Some clones are missing from TCRdb's copy, which holds only in-frame ones; the method was immunoSEQ multiplex PCR. This table holds about 100,000 clones, approximately 87% found once. The sequences come from peripheral blood, collected on day 0 of AZD1222 vaccination. This TCR was sampled from an adult in good health. The chain recombines TRBV29-1 with TRBJ2-7; D gene ambiguous. CDR3 DNA: TGCAGCGTTGAAGCGGGCCCTGTCGAGCAGTACTTC. It encodes CSVEAGPVEQYF.